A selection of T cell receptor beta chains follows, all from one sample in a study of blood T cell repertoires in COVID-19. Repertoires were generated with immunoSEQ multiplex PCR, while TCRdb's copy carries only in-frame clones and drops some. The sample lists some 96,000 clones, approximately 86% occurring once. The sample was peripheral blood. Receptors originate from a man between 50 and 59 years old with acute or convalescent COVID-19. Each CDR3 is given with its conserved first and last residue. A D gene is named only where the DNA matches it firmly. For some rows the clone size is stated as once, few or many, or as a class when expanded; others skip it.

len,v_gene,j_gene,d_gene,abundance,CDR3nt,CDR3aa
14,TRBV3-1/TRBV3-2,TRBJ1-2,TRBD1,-,TGTGCCAGCAGCCGACAAGGGACAGGTTATGGCTACACCTTC,CASSRQGTGYGYTF
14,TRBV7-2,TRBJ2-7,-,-,TGTGCCAGCAGGGAAGGAGGCAGGTTCGGCGAGCAGTACTTC,CASREGGRFGEQYF
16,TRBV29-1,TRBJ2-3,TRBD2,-,TGCAGCGTTGAATGGCTAGCGGCCCAAAGCACAGATACGCAGTATTTT,CSVEWLAAQSTDTQYF
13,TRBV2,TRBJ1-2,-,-,TGTGCCAGCAGTGAAGGCGGAAATCGGGGCTACACCTTC,CASSEGGNRGYTF
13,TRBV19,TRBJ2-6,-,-,TGTGCCAGCCGGACAAGAGGGGCCAACGTCCTGACTTTC,CASRTRGANVLTF
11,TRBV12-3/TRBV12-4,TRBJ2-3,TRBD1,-,TGTGCCAGCAGCGGGACAGGGACGCAGTATTTT,CASSGTGTQYF
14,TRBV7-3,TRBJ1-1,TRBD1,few,TGTGCCAGCAGCCTCGGGACAGAGAACACTGAAGCTTTCTTT,CASSLGTENTEAFF
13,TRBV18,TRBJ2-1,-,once,TGTGCCAGCTCACAGATAGTATGGAATGAGCAGTTCTTC,CASSQIVWNEQFF
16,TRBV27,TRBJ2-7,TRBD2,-,TGTGCCAGCAGTTCAATAGGGACTAGCGGGAGTTTAAAGCAGTACTTC,CASSSIGTSGSLKQYF
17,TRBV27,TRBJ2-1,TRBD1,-,TGTGCCAGCAGGACCCGAGGACAGGTAGGGATTTACAATGAGCAGTTCTTC,CASRTRGQVGIYNEQFF
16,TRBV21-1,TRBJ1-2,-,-,TGTGCCAGCAGCAAAAGGGGGTTTTTTTTTGGCTATGGCTACACCTTC,CASSKRGFFFGYGYTF
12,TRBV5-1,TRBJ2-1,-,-,TGCGCCAGCAGCCAAGACGGGGGACAGCAGTTCTTC,CASSQDGGQQFF
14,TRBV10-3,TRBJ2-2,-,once,TGTGCCATCAGTGACGCAGGCGACACCGGGGAGCTGTTTTTT,CAISDAGDTGELFF
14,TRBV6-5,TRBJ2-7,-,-,TGTGCCAGCAGTTACAACCGGGAGACCTACGAGCAGTACTTC,CASSYNRETYEQYF
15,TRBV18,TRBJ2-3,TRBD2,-,TGTGCCAGCTCACCAAATCGGGAGGGCCCAGATACGCAGTATTTT,CASSPNREGPDTQYF
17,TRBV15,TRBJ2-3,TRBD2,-,TGTGCCACCAGCAGAGATGGTCAGCGGGAGTTTCCAGATACGCAGTATTTT,CATSRDGQREFPDTQYF
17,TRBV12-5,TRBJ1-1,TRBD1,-,TGTGCTAGTGGGCAACAGGGGGCAACCTATTACTACACTGAAGCTTTCTTT,CASGQQGATYYYTEAFF
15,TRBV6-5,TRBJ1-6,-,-,TGTGCCAGCAGTCCTTGGACAGAGGGAAGGTCACCCCTCCACTTT,CASSPWTEGRSPLHF
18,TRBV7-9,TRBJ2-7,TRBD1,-,TGTGCCAGCAGCTCACTCTCCGGGACAGGGGGCCTAGGGAACGAGCAGTACTTC,CASSSLSGTGGLGNEQYF
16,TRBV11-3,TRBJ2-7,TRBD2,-,TGTGCCAGCAGCGAACTAGCGTACGGAGACACTTACGAGCAGTACTTC,CASSELAYGDTYEQYF
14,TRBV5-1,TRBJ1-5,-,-,TGCGCCAGCAGCCCGGGGACTGAAAATCAGCCCCAGCATTTT,CASSPGTENQPQHF
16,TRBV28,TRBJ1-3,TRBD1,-,TGTGCCAGCATCTCACAGGGGGCAGGTTCTGGAAACACCATATATTTT,CASISQGAGSGNTIYF
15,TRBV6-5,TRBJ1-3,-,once,TGTGCCAGCAGGGTCAGGGAAGCCTCTGGAAACACCATATATTTT,CASRVREASGNTIYF
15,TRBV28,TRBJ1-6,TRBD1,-,TGTGCCAGCAGTTTCGCAGGGGGCAAGAATTCACCCCTCCACTTT,CASSFAGGKNSPLHF
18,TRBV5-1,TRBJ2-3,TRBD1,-,TGCGCCAGCAGCTTAAACCCTCAAGGACAGGGAAGGACAGATACGCAGTATTTT,CASSLNPQGQGRTDTQYF
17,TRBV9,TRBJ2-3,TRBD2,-,TGTGCCAGCAGCGGTCTAGCGGGAGGGCACACAGGAGATACGCAGTATTTT,CASSGLAGGHTGDTQYF
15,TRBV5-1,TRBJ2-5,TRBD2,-,TGCGCCAGCAGCCTCCTAGCGGGAGGGCAAGAGACCCAGTACTTC,CASSLLAGGQETQYF
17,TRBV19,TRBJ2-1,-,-,TGTGCCAGTAGTATAGTTCAGGGTACTTCCTCCTACAATGAGCAGTTCTTC,CASSIVQGTSSYNEQFF
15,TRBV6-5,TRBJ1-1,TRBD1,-,TGTGCCAGCTTATTAGGACAGGGCCCGAACACTGAAGCTTTCTTT,CASLLGQGPNTEAFF
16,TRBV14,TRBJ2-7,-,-,TGTGCCAGCAGCCAAGATCGGGAAGTTGGGTTCTACGAGCAGTACTTC,CASSQDREVGFYEQYF
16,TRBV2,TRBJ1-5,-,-,TGTGCCAGCAGTGAAAGGTGGGGGGTTATGAATCAGCCCCAGCATTTT,CASSERWGVMNQPQHF
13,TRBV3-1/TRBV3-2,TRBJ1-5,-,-,TGTGCCAGCAGCCAGGACAGATATCAGCCCCAGCATTTT,CASSQDRYQPQHF
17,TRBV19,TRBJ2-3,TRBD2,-,TGTGCCAGTAGTATAGATCGGCCTAGCGGAGGGTTGGATACGCAGTATTTT,CASSIDRPSGGLDTQYF
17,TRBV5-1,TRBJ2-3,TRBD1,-,TGCGCCAGCAGCTGGTCCGGGACAGGGGGTCGGGAAGATACGCAGTATTTT,CASSWSGTGGREDTQYF
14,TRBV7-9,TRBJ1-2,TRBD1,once,TGTGCCAGTTCAATTATAGGGACAGACTATGGCTACACCTTC,CASSIIGTDYGYTF
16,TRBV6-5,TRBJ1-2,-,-,TGTGCCAGCAGTTGGGCCTCATCAGGGGCTGGCTATGGCTACACCTTC,CASSWASSGAGYGYTF
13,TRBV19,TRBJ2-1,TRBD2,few,TGTGCCAGTAGTATAGAGCGGGGGAATGAGCAGTTCTTC,CASSIERGNEQFF
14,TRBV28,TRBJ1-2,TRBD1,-,TGTGCCAGCAGCCAAGACAGGGGAATAAAAGGCTACACCTTC,CASSQDRGIKGYTF
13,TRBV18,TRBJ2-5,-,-,TGTGCCCCCACAGGGACGGCCCAAGAGACCCAGTACTTC,CAPTGTAQETQYF